This TCR beta chain came from a study of blood T cell repertoires in COVID-19. Assay used: immunoSEQ multiplex PCR; TCRdb lists only in-frame clones, some missing. Among approximately 240,000 clones listed, 80% to 95% were seen once. CDR1 is PRHDT and CDR2 is FYEKMQ in the germline V gene (reference sequence). Germline trimming cut 6 bases from V and 5 bases from J; bases unmatched to any gene: 13. The CDR3 is 16 amino acids. This clone is a singleton in its sample. Donors of Cohort 3 who recovered were those that had two negative PCRs, clearance, or symptom resolution. This TCR was recovered from a woman between 18 and 29 years old who had recovered from COVID-19. The chain employs TRBV13 and TRBJ2-7; 10 positions agree with TRBD2. Material: PBMCs or T cells enriched from blood (not recorded which). CDR3 sequence (DNA): TGTGCCAGCAGGGAAGGGACTAGCGTACGTCCGGACGAGCAGTACTTC. It encodes CASREGTSVRPDEQYF.